Presented here are 5 T cell receptor beta chains from one specimen sequenced in a study of CXCR3-negative and CXCR3-positive naive CD8 T cells. The method, 5' RACE with UMI labels, was used to prepare the TRB cDNA libraries. From its re-call of the 5' RACE reads, TCRdb lists each CDR3 protein once, without DNA. Here the sample table reports roughly 86,000 distinct CDR3 sequences. The sequencing sample was made of naive CXCR3- CD8+ T cells from blood. Regarding subset: CD45RO-CCR7+CD27+CD95- naive CD8+ T cells lacking CXCR3 (TNR3-). All receptors derive from a human donor in good health. Some clones in this sample may be carry-over from other donors' samples.

V and J are TRBV7-9 and TRBJ2-7; without DNA, the TCRdb call of TRBD1 cannot be checked. The length of the CDR3 is 11 residues. Germline lookup yields CDR1 SEHNR and CDR2 FQNEAQ (reference sequence). This CDR3 reads CASSSQGEQYF.

V is TRBV11-2 and J is TRBJ1-6; with no DNA, the TCRdb D assignment of TRBD1 cannot be verified. CDR3 length: 15 residues. Germline-derived CDR1 and CDR2 are SGHAT and FQNNGV. The chain's CDR3 is CASSFDDREDSPLHF.

The rearrangement links TRBV7-9 to TRBJ2-7; TCRdb reports TRBD1, a call that lacks DNA to check it against. The CDR3 extends over 17 amino acids. The germline V gene encodes CDR1 SEHNR and CDR2 FQNEAQ (reference sequence). CDR3 residues: CASSLVGQGLLSYEQYF.

The chain uses TRBV5-4 and TRBJ2-3; checking the TCRdb D call of TRBD2 is not possible without DNA. CDR3 length: 14 amino acids. Germline V gene sequence: CDR1 SGHNT, CDR2 YYREEE (reference sequence). The chain's CDR3 is CASSPLAYTDTQYF.

The chain recombines TRBV7-9 with TRBJ1-1; lacking DNA, the TRBD1 call made by TCRdb goes unchecked. This CDR3 is 12 amino acids long. Germline CDR1 SEHNR, CDR2 FQNEAQ (reference sequence). CDR3 amino acids: CASTTGSTEAFF.